This TCR beta chain appears in the sequencing data of a study of blood T cells in healthy people across ages. Germline V gene data show CDR1 as SGHRS and CDR2 as YFSETQ. This CDR3 region has 15 residues. V lost 0 bases to trimming and J lost 5 bases; unmatched junction nucleotides: 5. Primers used in a second PCR of about 6 to 11 cycles were a sample-barcoded 5' primer and a J-beta primer mix. Sequencing of every sample gave 3 million or more CDR3-containing paired-end reads. Each CDR3 protein is one row after TCRdb ran MiXCR on the 5' RACE reads. This sample has approximately 850,000 distinct CDR3 sequences, with more than 45% found just once.

The genes are TRBV5-1 and TRBJ1-5; 7 bases align to TRBD1. This sequence was found in a man younger than 45 in good health. The sequenced sample was blood. CDR3 amino acids: CASSLGQGVDQPQHF. CDR3 in DNA: TGCGCCAGCAGCTTGGGGCAGGGGGTTGATCAGCCCCAGCATTTT.